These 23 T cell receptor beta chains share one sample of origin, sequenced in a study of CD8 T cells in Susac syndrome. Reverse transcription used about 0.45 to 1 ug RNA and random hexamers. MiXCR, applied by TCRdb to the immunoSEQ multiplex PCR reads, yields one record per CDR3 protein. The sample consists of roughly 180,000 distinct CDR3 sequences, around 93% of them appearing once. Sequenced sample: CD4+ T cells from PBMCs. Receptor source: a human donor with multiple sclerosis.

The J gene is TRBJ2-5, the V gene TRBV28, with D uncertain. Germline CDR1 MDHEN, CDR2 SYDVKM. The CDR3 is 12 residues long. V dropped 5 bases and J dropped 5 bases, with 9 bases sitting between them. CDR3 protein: CASSPLVETQYF. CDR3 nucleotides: TGTGCCAGCAGTCCCCTGGTGGAGACCCAGTACTTC.

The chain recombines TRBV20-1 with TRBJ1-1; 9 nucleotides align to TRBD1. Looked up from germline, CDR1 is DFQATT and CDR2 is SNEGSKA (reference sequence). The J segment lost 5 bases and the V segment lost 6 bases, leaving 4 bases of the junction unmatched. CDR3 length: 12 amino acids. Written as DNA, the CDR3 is TGCAGTGCGTGGGGGACAGGGACTGAAGCTTTCTTT. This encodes CSAWGTGTEAFF.

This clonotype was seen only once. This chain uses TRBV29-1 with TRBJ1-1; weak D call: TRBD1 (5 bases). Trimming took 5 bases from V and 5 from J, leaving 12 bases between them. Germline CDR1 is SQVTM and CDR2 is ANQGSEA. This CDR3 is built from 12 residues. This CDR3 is CSVQGRETEAFF. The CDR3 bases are TGCAGCGTTCAGGGAAGAGAGACTGAAGCTTTCTTT. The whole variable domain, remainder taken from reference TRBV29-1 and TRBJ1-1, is SAVISQKPSRDICQRGTSLTIQCQVDSQVTMMFWYRQQPGQSLTLIATANQGSEATYESGFVIDKFPISRPNLTFSTLTVSNMSPEDSSIYLCSVQGRETEAFFGQGTRLTVV.

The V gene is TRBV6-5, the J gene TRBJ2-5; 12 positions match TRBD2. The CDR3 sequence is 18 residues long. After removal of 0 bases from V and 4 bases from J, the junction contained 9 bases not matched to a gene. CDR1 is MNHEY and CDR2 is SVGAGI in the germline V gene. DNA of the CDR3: TGTGCCAGCAGTTACTCTAGGACTAGCGGGATCGGAGGAGAGACCCAGTACTTC. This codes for CASSYSRTSGIGGETQYF.

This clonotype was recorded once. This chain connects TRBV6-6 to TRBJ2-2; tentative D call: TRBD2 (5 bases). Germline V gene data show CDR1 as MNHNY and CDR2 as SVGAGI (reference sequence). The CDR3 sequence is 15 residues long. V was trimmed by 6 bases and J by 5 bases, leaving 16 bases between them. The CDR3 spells CASRGWLAETGELFF. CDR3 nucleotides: TGTGCCAGCAGGGGTTGGCTAGCAGAAACCGGGGAGCTGTTTTTT.

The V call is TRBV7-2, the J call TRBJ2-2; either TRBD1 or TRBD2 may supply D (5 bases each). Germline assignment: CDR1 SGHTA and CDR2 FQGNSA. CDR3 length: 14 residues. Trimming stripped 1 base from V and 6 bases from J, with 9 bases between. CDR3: CASSLVGTSGELFF. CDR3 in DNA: TGTGCCAGCAGCTTAGTGGGGACGTCCGGGGAGCTGTTTTTT.

For the CDR3, the DNA is TGTGCCAGCAGAGGCGGGGGAGCCAACCAAGAGACCCAGTACTTC. Translation: CASRGGGANQETQYF. This chain uses TRBV28 with TRBJ2-5; 7 bases match TRBD2. J was trimmed by 0 bases and V by 6 bases; bases with no gene match: 7. From germline, CDR1 is MDHEN and CDR2 SYDVKM. The CDR3 totals 15 residues.

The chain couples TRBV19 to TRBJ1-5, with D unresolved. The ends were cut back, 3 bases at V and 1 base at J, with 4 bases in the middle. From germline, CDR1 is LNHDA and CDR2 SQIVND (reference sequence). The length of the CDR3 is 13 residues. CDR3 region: CASSIQSNQPQHF. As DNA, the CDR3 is TGTGCCAGTAGTATTCAGAGCAATCAGCCCCAGCATTTT. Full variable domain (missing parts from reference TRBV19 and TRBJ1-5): DGGITQSPKYLFRKEGQNVTLSCEQNLNHDAMYWYRQDPGQGLRLIYYSQIVNDFQKGDIAEGYSVSREKKESFPLTVTSAQKNPTAFYLCASSIQSNQPQHFGDGTRLSIL.

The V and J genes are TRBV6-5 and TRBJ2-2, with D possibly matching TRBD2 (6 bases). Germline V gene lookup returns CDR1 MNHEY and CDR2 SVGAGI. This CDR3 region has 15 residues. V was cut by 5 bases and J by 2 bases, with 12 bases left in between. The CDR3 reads CASSGARGNTGELFF. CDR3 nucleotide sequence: TGTGCCAGCAGTGGGGCGCGGGGCAACACCGGGGAGCTGTTTTTT.

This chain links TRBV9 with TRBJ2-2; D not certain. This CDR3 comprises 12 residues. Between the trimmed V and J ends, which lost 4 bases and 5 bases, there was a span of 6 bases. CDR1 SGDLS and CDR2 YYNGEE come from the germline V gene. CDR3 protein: CASSPWTGELFF. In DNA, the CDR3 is TGTGCCAGCAGCCCGTGGACCGGGGAGCTGTTTTTT.

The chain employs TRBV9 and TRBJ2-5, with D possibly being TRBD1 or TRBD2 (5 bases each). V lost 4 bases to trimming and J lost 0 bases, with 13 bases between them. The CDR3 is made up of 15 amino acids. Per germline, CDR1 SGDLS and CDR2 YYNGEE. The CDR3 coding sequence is TGTGCCAGCAGCCCGGGACGATCGTACCAAGAGACCCAGTACTTC. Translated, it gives CASSPGRSYQETQYF.

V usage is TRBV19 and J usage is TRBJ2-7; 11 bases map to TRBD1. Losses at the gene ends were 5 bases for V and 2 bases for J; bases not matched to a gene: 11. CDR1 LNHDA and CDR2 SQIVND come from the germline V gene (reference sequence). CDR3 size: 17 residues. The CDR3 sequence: CASSPPRGTGGAYEQYF. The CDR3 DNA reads TGTGCCAGTAGTCCCCCCAGGGGGACAGGGGGGGCCTACGAGCAGTACTTC.

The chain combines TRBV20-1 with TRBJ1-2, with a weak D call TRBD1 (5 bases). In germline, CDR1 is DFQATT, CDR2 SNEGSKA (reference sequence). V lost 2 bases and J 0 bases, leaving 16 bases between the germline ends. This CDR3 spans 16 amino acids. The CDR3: CSARPPNGDANYGYTF. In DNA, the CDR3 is TGCAGTGCTAGACCACCCAACGGGGACGCTAACTATGGCTACACCTTC.

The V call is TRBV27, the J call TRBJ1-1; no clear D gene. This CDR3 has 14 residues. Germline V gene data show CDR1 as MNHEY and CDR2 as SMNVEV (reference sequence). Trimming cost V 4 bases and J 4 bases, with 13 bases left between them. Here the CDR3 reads CASSYKVEITEAFF. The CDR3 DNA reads TGTGCCAGCAGTTATAAGGTGGAGATCACTGAAGCTTTCTTT.

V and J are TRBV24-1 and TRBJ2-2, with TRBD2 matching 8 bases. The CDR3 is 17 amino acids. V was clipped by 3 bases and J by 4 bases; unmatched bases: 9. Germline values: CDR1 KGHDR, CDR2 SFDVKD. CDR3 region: CATSDRGTRPGTGELFF. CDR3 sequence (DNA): TGTGCCACCAGTGATCGGGGGACTAGACCGGGCACCGGGGAGCTGTTTTTT.

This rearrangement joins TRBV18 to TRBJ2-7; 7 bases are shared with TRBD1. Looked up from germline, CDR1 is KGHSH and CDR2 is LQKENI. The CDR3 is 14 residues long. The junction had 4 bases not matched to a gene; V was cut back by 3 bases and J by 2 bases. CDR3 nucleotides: TGTGCCAGCTCACCCGGGACAGTTACCTACGAGCAGTACTTC. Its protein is CASSPGTVTYEQYF.

CDR3 amino acids: CASSLLGTINYGYTF. Here the CDR3 DNA reads TGTGCCAGCAGTTTACTCGGGACGATAAACTATGGCTACACCTTC. The chain carries TRBV28 and TRBJ1-2; TRBD1 might be the D (5 bases). V was shortened by 2 bases and J by 2 bases, with 12 bases between the two germline ends. This CDR3 is built from 15 residues. The germline V gene encodes CDR1 MDHEN and CDR2 SYDVKM.

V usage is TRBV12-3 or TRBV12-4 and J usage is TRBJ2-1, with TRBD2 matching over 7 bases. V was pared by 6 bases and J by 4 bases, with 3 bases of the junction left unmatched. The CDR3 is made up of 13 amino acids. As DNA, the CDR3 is TGTGCCAGCAGACTAGCGCCATACAATGAGCAGTTCTTC. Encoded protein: CASRLAPYNEQFF.

The CDR3 DNA sequence: TGTGCCAGCACGTCAAATCGTCCTGAAGCTTTCTTT. It translates to CASTSNRPEAFF. This chain uses TRBV7-8 with TRBJ1-1, with unresolved D. Between the trimmed V and J ends, which lost 7 bases and 6 bases, there was a span of 12 bases. The CDR3 sequence is 12 residues long. From germline, CDR1 is SGHVS and CDR2 FQNEAQ.

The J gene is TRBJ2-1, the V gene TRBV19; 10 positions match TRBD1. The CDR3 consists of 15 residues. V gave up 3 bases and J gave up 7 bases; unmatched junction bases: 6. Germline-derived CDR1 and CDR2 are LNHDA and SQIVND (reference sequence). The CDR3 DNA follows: TGTGCCAGTAGTATCGGGACAGGGGTGGGAAATGAGCAGTTCTTC. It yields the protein CASSIGTGVGNEQFF.

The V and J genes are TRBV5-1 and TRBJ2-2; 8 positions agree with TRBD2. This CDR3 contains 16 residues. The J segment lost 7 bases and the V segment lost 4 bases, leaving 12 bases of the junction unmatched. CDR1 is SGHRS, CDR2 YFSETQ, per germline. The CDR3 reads CASSNAAGDFGGELFF. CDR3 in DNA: TGCGCCAGCAGCAATGCAGCGGGAGATTTCGGCGGGGAGCTGTTTTTT.

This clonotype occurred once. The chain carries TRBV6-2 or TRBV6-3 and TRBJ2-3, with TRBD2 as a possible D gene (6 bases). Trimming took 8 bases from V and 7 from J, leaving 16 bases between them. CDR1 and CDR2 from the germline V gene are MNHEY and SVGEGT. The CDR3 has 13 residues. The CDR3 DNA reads TGTGCCAGCCGGGGACTTAGCGGAAATACGCAGTATTTT. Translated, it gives CASRGLSGNTQYF.

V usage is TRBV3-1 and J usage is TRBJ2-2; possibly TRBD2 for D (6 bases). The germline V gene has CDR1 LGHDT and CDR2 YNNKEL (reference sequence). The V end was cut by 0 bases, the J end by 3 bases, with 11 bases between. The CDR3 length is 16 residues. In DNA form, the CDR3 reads TGTGCCAGCAGCCAAGATCTAGCGTATGACACCGGGGAGCTGTTTTTT. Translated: CASSQDLAYDTGELFF. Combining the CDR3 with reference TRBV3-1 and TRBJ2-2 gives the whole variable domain DTAVSQTPKYLVTQMGNDKSIKCEQNLGHDTMYWYKQDSKKFLKIMFSYNNKELIINETVPNRFSPKSPDKAHLNLHINSLELGDSAVYFCASSQDLAYDTGELFFGEGSRLTVL.